One sample yielded the 6 T cell receptor beta chains listed below, sequenced in a study of blood T cell repertoires in COVID-19. Method: immunoSEQ multiplex PCR; TCRdb's copy keeps in-frame clones and lacks some. In the table there are a few hundred thousand clones, about 88% of which are singletons. The sequenced sample was peripheral blood. The receptors stem from a woman in her thirties or forties who had recovered from COVID-19.

V and J are TRBV9 and TRBJ2-1; D is unresolved. CDR1 and CDR2 from the germline V gene are SGDLS and YYNGEE. CDR3 length: 16 amino acids. Trimming shortened V by 0 bases and J by 10 bases, and 20 bases separated the two germline ends. The CDR3 loop is CASSVEMNYNPNEQFF. The CDR3, as DNA: TGTGCCAGCAGCGTAGAAATGAACTACAACCCGAACGAGCAGTTCTTC.

The V call is TRBV2, the J call TRBJ1-1, with a tentative D call TRBD1 (6 bases). V was clipped by 8 bases and J by 3 bases, with 19 bases between them. Germline lookup yields CDR1 SNHLY and CDR2 FYNNEI. The CDR3 covers 15 residues. The CDR3 sequence: CASPGGGGRDTEAFF. In DNA, the CDR3 is TGTGCCAGCCCTGGGGGCGGTGGCCGGGACACTGAAGCTTTCTTT.

The chain is built from TRBV21-1 and TRBJ2-4; whether TRBD1, the table's D call, matches the DNA was not checked. TRBV21-1 is described as a pseudogene. The CDR3 is 19 amino acids. CDR3 sequence: CASSKESDKIGLAKNIQYF. CDR3 in DNA: TGTGCCAGCAGCAAAGAGTCAGACAAAATAGGTCTAGCCAAAAACATTCAGTACTTC.

The chain combines TRBV5-1 with TRBJ2-2; 9 nucleotides agree with TRBD2. The V segment lost 4 bases and the J segment 4 bases; nucleotides outside the gene matches: 5. Germline-derived CDR1 and CDR2 are SGHRS and YFSETQ. This CDR3 contains 15 residues. CDR3 sequence: CASSLSGSVTGELFF. CDR3 nucleotides: TGCGCCAGCAGCCTTAGCGGGAGTGTCACCGGGGAGCTGTTTTTT.

J is TRBJ2-1 and V is TRBV19; D is possibly TRBD2 (6 bases). The CDR3 sequence is 12 residues long. The germline CDR1 and CDR2 sequences are LNHDA and SQIVND (reference sequence). V lost 5 bases and J lost 11, with 13 bases in between. Here the CDR3 DNA reads TGTGCCAGTAGTTCTTCGGGACTTAAGCAGTTCTTC. It encodes CASSSSGLKQFF.

This clone was counted a few times. The chain joins TRBV11-2 to TRBJ1-1; maybe TRBD1 (6 bases). Germline V CDR1 and CDR2: SGHAT, FQNNGV. The CDR3 contains 13 residues. V lost 6 bases and J lost 0, with 8 bases in between. The CDR3 here is CASSQGMNTEAFF. CDR3 coding DNA: TGTGCCAGCAGTCAGGGGATGAACACTGAAGCTTTCTTT.